The 2 T cell receptor beta chains reported below all come from one sample, sequenced in a study of Graves' ophthalmopathy and Graves' hyperthyroidism. RNA transcripts were the template, and TCR beta CDR3 regions were amplified from them. Second-round multiplex PCR came after first-round RT-PCR with HTBI primers. One entry per CDR3 protein, called by TCRdb with MiXCR from the multiplex PCR reads. Of just over 600,000 distinct CDR3 sequences detected, 22% appear once; the ten largest clones hold approximately 6.5%. Sequencing used peripheral blood. These receptors originate from a woman younger than 35 with stable Graves' hyperthyroidism. Some clones in this sample may be carry-over from other donors' samples.

This clonotype was seen at least ten times. The gene calls are TRBV7-8 and TRBJ2-4, with 16 nucleotides matching TRBD2. CDR1 and CDR2 (germline): SGHVS, FQNEAQ. The V gene end was trimmed by 1 base and the J gene end by 6 bases; junction bases not matched to a gene: 12. There are 20 residues in the CDR3. The CDR3, as DNA: TGTGCCAGCAGCTTAGTCGTAGGGACTAGCGGGAGGGGGGTCAGAAACATTCAGTACTTC. Translation gives CASSLVVGTSGRGVRNIQYF.

This clonotype was recorded at least ten times. CDR3 loop: CASSNRDQETQYF. DNA of the CDR3: TGTGCCAGCAGTAACAGGGACCAAGAGACCCAGTACTTC. The chain links TRBV12-3 or TRBV12-4 to TRBJ2-5, with a possible D match to TRBD1 (6 bases). The CDR3 length is 13 residues. Trimming removed 5 bases from V and 0 bases from J, with 7 bases in between.